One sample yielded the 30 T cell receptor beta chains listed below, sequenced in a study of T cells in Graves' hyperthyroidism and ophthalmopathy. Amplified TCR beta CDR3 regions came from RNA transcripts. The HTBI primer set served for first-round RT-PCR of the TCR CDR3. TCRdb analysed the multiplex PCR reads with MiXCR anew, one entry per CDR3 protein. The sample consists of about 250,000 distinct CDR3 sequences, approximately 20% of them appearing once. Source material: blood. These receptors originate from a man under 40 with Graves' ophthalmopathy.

The CDR3 DNA is TGCGCCAGCAGCCAAGATAGAGCGGGAGGGCGCCTTCGGGGCGATGAGCAGTTCTTC. Translation gives CASSQDRAGGRLRGDEQFF. The V gene is TRBV4-1, the J gene TRBJ2-1, with 10 bases aligning to TRBD2. Germline values: CDR1 MGHRA, CDR2 YSYEKL. V shed 0 bases and J 8 bases; nucleotides not matched to a gene: 16. This CDR3 has 19 amino acids.

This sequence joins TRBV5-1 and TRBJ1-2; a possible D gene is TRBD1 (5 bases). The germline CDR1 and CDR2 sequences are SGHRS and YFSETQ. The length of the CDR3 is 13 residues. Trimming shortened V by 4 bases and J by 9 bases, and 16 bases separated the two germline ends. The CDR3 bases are TGCGCCAGCAGCACACCGGGACTAGGTAGCTACACCTTC. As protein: CASSTPGLGSYTF.

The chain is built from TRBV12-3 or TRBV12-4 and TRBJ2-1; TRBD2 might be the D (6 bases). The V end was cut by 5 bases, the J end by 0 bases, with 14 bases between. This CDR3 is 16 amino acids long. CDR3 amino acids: CASSRGLQSSYNEQFF. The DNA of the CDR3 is TGTGCCAGCAGTAGGGGACTCCAAAGCTCCTACAATGAGCAGTTCTTC.

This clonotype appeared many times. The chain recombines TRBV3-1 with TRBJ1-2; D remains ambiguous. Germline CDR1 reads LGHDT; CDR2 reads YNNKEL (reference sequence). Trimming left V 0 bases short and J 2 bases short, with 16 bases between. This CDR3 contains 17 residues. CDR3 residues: CASSQDWSAEQNYGYTF. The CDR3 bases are TGTGCCAGCAGCCAAGATTGGTCGGCAGAGCAGAACTATGGCTACACCTTC.

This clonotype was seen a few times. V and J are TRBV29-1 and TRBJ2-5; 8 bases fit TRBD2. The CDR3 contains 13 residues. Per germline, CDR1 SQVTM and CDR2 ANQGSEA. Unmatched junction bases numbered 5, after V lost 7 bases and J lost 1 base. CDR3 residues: CSAGGGTQETQYF. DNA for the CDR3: TGCAGCGCCGGCGGGGGGACCCAAGAGACCCAGTACTTC.

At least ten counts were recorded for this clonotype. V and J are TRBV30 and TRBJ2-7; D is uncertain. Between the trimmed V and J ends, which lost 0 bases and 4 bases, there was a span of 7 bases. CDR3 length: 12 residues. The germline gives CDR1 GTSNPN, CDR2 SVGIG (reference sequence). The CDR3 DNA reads TGTGCCTGGAGTGTAACCGGGTACGAGCAGTACTTC. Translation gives CAWSVTGYEQYF.

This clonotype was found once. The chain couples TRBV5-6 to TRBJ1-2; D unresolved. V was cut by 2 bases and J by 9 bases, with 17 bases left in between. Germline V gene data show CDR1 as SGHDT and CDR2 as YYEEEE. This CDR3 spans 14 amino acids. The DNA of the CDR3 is TGTGCCAGCAGCTTAGAAAACCGTAACTCCCGCTACACCTTC. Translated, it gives CASSLENRNSRYTF.

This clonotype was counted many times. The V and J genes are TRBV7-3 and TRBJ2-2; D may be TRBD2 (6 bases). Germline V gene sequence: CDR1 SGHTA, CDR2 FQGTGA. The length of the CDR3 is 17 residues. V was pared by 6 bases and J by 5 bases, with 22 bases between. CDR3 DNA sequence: TGTGCCAGCAGTTCCCAAGTGGCTGGGACTTCTACCGGGGAGCTGTTTTTT. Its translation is CASSSQVAGTSTGELFF. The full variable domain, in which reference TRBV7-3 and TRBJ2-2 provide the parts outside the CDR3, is GAGVSQTPSNKVTEKGKYVELRCDPISGHTALYWYRQSLGQGPEFLIYFQGTGAADDSGLPNDRFFAVRPEGSVSTLKIQRTERGDSAVYLCASSSQVAGTSTGELFFGEGSRLTVL.

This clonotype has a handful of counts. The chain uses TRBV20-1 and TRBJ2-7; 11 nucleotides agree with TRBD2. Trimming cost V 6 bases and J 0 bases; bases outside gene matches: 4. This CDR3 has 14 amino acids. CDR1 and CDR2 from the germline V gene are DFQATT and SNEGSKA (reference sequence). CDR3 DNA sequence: TGCAGTGCGGTAGCGGGAGGGTTCTCCTACGAGCAGTACTTC. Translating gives CSAVAGGFSYEQYF.

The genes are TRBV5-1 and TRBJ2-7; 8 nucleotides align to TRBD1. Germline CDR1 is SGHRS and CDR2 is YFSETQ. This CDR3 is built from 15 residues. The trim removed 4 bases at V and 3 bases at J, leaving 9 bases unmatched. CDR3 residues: CASSPGQGIVYEQYF. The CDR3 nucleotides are TGCGCCAGCAGCCCCGGACAGGGTATCGTCTACGAGCAGTACTTC.

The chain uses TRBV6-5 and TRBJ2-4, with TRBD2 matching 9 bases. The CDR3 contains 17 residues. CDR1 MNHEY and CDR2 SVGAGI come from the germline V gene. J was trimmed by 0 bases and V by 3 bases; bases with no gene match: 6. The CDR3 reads CASSYTTSGLAKNIQYF. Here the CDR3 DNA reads TGTGCCAGCAGTTATACGACTAGCGGACTAGCCAAAAACATTCAGTACTTC.

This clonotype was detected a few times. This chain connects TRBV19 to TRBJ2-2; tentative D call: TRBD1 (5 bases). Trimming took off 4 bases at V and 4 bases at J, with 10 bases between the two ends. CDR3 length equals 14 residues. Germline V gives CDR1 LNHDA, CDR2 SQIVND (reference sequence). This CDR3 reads CASSTDSATGELFF. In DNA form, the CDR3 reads TGTGCCAGTAGTACCGACAGCGCCACCGGGGAGCTGTTTTTT.

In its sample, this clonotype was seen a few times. CDR3 nucleotide sequence: TGTGCCAGCAGCCAAGAAGGACTAGCGGGAGCGGGTGAGCAGTTCTTC. Amino acid sequence: CASSQEGLAGAGEQFF. The chain uses TRBV3-1 and TRBJ2-1, with 13 nucleotides matching TRBD2. V was pared by 0 bases and J by 9 bases, with 5 bases of the junction left unmatched. The CDR3 contains 16 residues. Per germline, CDR1 LGHDT and CDR2 YNNKEL (reference sequence).

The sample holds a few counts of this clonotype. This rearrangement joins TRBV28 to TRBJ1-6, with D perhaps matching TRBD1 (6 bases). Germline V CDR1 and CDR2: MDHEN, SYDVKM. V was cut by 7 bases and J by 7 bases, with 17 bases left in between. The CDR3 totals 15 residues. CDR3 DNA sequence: TGTGCCAGCACCTCTCCGGGACACCAAAATTCACCCCTCCACTTT. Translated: CASTSPGHQNSPLHF. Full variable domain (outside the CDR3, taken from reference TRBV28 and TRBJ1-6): DVKVTQSSRYLVKRTGEKVFLECVQDMDHENMFWYRQDPGLGLRLIYFSYDVKMKEKGDIPEGYSVSREKKERFSLILESASTNQTSMYLCASTSPGHQNSPLHFGNGTRLTVT.

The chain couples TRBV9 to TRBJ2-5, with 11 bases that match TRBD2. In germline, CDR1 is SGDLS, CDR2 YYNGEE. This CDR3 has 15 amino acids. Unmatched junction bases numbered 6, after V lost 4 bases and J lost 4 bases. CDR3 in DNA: TGTGCCAGCAGCCCCTTAGCGGGAGGGAGAGAGACCCAGTACTTC. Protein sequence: CASSPLAGGRETQYF.

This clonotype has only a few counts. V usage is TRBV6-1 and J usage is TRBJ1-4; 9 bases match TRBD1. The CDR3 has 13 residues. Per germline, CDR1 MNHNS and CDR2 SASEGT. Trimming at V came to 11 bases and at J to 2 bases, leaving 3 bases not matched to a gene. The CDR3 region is CAVGTGTNEKLFF. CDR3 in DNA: TGTGCCGTGGGGACAGGGACTAATGAAAAACTGTTTTTT.

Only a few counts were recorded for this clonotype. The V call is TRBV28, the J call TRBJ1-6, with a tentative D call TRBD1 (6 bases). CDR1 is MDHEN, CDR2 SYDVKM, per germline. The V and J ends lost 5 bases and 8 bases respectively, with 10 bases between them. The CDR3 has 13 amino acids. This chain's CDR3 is CASSDRFYSPLHF. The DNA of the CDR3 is TGTGCCAGCAGTGACAGGTTTTATTCACCCCTCCACTTT.

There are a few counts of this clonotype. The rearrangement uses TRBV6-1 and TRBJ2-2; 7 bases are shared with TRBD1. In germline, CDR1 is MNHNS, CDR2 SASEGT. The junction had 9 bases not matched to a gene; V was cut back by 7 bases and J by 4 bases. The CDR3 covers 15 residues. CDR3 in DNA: TGTGCCAGCAACCCTACAGGGGACCCCACCGGGGAGCTGTTTTTT. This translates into CASNPTGDPTGELFF.

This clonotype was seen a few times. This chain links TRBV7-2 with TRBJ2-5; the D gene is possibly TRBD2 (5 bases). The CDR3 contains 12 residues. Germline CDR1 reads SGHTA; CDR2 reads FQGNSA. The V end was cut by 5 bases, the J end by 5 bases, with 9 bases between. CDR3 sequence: CASSHRGETQYF. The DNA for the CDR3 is TGTGCCAGCAGCCATCGAGGGGAGACCCAGTACTTC.

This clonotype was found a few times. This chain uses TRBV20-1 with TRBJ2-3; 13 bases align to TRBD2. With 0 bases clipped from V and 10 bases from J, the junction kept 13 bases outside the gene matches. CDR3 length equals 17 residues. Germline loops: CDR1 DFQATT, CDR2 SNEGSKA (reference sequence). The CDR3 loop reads CSARDFRTSGSVVAQYF. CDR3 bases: TGCAGTGCTAGAGATTTCCGGACTAGCGGGAGCGTTGTTGCGCAGTATTTT.

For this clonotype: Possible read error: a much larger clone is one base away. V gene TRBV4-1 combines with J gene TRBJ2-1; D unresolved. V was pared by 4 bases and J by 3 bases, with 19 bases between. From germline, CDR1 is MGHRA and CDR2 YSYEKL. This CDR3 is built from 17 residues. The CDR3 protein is CASSPDRLPLFYNEQFF. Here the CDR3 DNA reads TGCGCCAGCAGCCCGGACCGACTTCCCCTATTCTACAATGAGCAGTTCTTC.

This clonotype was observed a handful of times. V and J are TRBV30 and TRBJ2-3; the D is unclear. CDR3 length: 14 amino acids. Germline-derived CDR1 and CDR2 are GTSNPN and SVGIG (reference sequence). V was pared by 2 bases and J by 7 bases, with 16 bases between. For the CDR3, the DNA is TGTGCCTGGAGTTCTCCCTGGACGAGTTATACGCAGTATTTT. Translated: CAWSSPWTSYTQYF. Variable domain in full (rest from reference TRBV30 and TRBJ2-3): SQTIHQWPATLVQPVGSPLSLECTVEGTSNPNLYWYRQAAGRGLQLLFYSVGIGQISSEVPQNLSASRPQDRQFILSSKKLLLSDSGFYLCAWSSPWTSYTQYFGPGTRLTVL.

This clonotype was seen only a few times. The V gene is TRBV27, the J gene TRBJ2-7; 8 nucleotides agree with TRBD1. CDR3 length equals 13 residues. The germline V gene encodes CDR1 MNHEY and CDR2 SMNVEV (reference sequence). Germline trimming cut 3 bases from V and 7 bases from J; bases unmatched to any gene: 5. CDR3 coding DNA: TGTGCCAGCAGTTTCCAGGGGGCGAGGGAGCAGTACTTC. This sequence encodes CASSFQGAREQYF.

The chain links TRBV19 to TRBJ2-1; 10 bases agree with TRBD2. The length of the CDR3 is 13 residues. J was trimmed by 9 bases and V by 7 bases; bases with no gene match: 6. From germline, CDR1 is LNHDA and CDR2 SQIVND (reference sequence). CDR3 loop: CASNLAGAREQFF. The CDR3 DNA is TGTGCCAGTAACCTAGCGGGAGCGCGTGAGCAGTTCTTC.

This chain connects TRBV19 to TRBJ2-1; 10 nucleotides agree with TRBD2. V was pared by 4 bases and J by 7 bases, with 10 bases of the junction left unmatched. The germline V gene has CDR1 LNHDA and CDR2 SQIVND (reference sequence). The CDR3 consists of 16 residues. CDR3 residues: CASSTYSGRVLNEQFF. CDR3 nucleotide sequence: TGTGCCAGTAGTACATACAGCGGGAGGGTATTAAATGAGCAGTTCTTC.

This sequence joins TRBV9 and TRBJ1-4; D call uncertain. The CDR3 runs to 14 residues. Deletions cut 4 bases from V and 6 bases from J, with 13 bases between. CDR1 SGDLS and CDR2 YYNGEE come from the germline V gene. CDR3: CASSPPGQDEKLFF. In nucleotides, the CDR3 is TGTGCCAGCAGCCCCCCCGGGCAGGATGAAAAACTGTTTTTT.

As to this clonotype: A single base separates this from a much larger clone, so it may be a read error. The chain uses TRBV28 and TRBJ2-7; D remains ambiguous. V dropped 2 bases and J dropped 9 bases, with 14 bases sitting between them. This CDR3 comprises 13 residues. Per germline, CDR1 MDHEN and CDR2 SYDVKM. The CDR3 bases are TGTGCCAGCAGTTTAGGGGTTCCGTCAGGGCAGTACTTC. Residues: CASSLGVPSGQYF.

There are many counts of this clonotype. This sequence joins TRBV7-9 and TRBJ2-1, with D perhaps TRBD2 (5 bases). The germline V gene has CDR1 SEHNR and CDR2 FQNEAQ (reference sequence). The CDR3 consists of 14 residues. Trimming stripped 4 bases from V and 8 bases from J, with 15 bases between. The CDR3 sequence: CASSSRERAHEQFF. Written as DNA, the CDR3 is TGTGCCAGCAGCTCCCGGGAAAGGGCCCATGAGCAGTTCTTC.

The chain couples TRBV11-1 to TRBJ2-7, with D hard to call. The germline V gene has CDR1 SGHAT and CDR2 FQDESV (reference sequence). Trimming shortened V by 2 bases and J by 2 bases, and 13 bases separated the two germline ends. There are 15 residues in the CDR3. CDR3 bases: TGTGCCAGCAGCTTAAGACGAGGCGGACCCTACGAGCAGTACTTC. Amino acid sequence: CASSLRRGGPYEQYF.

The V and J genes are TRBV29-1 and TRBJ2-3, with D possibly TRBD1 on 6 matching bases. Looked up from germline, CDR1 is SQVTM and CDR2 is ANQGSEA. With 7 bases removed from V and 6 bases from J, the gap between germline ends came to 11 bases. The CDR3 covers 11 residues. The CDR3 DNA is TGCAGCGGACAGCAGGGGGATACGCAGTATTTT. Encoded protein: CSGQQGDTQYF.